This T cell receptor beta chain was found in a study of shared clonotypes between healthy human individuals. Per germline, CDR1 SGHKS and CDR2 YYEKEE (reference sequence). The CDR3 is 17 residues long. V lost 4 bases and J lost 2; bases outside the gene matches: 13. Study conclusions and caveats: Estimated clonotype richness was generally higher in naive than memory subsets. Non-shared clonotypes had lower generation probabilities than those shared by all four donors.

The authors split each subset's genomic DNA evenly across several immunoSEQ plates. The method was immunoSEQ multiplex PCR; TCRdb's version includes in-frame clones alone and lacks a portion of them. The sample lists approximately 250,000 clones; just over 65% were seen once. Comment on this clone: Its target is unknown.

Material for sequencing was memory CD4+ T cells sorted from blood. Subset described: CD45RA-negative fraction. This TCR was sampled from a young man in good health. The gene calls are TRBV5-5 and TRBJ2-7, with TRBD2 matching 9 bases. The CDR3 sequence: CASSGGRGGRETYEQYF. The CDR3 DNA sequence: TGTGCCAGCAGCGGCGGGAGGGGCGGGAGGGAGACCTACGAGCAGTACTTC.